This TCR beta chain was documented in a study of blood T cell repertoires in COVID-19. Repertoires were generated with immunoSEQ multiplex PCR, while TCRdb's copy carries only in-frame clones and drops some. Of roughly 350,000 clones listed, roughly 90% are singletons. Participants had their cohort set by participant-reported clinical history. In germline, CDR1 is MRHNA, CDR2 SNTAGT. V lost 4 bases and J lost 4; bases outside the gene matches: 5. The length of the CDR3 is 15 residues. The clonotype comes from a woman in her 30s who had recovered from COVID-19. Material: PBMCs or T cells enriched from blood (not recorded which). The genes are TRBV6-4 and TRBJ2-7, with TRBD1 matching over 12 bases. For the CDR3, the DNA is TGTGCCAGCAGTGCGGGACAGGGGGCCGGTTACGAGCAGTACTTC. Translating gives CASSAGQGAGYEQYF.